Sequencing of this T cell receptor (beta chain) was carried out in a study of PD-L1 blockade in urothelial cancer. Study outcomes and limitations: Clonality of blood TCR below the median before treatment predicted better survival.

Assay used: immunoSEQ multiplex PCR; TCRdb lists only in-frame clones, some missing. The sample contains about 39,000 clones, approximately 93% of which appear only once. The CDR3 totals 14 residues. V was cut by 0 bases and J by 9 bases, with 15 bases left in between. Germline loops: CDR1 MNHEY, CDR2 SVGAGI. This clone was picked up one time. Its specificity is unknown. The time point: pretreatment peripheral blood. This specimen consisted of PBMCs, obtained around atezolizumab (anti-PD-L1) treatment. The sequence came from a woman aged 55 to 70 with urothelial cancer. This chain connects TRBV6-5 to TRBJ2-7, with D uncertain. CDR3 amino acids: CASSYSRDPPGQYF. DNA for the CDR3: TGTGCCAGCAGTTACTCGAGAGACCCCCCGGGGCAGTACTTC.